These T cell receptor beta chains were read from a single sample in a study of blood T cell repertoires in COVID-19. The protocol was immunoSEQ multiplex PCR, while the TCRdb copy is restricted to in-frame clones and leaves out a portion. Of around 250,000 clones in the sample, approximately 90% were seen once. Source material: PBMCs or T cells enriched from blood (not recorded which). The receptors here all came from a human donor in a cohort exposed to, infected with or recovered from COVID-19 (not recorded which). The donor label of this sample is uncertain. The CDR3 runs from the conserved cysteine through the conserved F or W. The D gene is left open where the match is weak. Size values are once, few and many counts, or a class for expanded clones, and some rows have none.

v_call,clone_size,d_call,j_call,cdr3_nt,cdr3_aa
TRBV4-3,.,.,TRBJ1-6,TGCGCCAGCAGCCAAGATGAACAGTCGGATTCACCCCTCCACTTT,CASSQDEQSDSPLHF
TRBV11-1,.,.,TRBJ1-2,TGTGCCAGCAGCGCGTTGACAGAAAACTATGGCTACACCTTC,CASSALTENYGYTF
TRBV19,.,.,TRBJ1-3,TGTGCCAGTAGTAAAGTGCGGATGAGCTCTGGAAACACCATATATTTT,CASSKVRMSSGNTIYF
TRBV20-1,once,.,TRBJ2-3,TGCAGTGCCACAGGGCCAGATACGCAGTATTTT,CSATGPDTQYF
TRBV5-1,.,TRBD1,TRBJ1-3,TGCGCCAGCAGCTTCACCTTCCGGGGACAGGGGTCCTCTGGAAACACCATATATTTT,CASSFTFRGQGSSGNTIYF
TRBV4-3,.,.,TRBJ2-7,TGCGCCAGCAGCCAAGCAAGAGTGGGCGACTACGAGCAGTACTTC,CASSQARVGDYEQYF
TRBV30,.,.,TRBJ2-7,TGTGCCTGGAGTCACAGGCTAGCCTACGAGCAGTACTTC,CAWSHRLAYEQYF
TRBV18,.,.,TRBJ1-4,TGTGCCAGCTCACCGCCGGGACAAGTGAATGAAAAACTGTTTTTT,CASSPPGQVNEKLFF
TRBV7-8,few,.,TRBJ1-5,TGTGCCAGCAGCTGGGAACAGGGTGGCAATCAGCCCCAGCATTTT,CASSWEQGGNQPQHF
TRBV24-1,.,.,TRBJ1-1,TGTGCCACCAGTAAGCCCTGGGGAGGGGCGATGGTGGGCACTGAAGCTTTCTTT,CATSKPWGGAMVGTEAFF
TRBV5-6,.,TRBD1,TRBJ1-2,TGTGCCAGCAGCTTTTCGGGACAGGGGCTTTTAGCTAACTATGGCTACACCTTC,CASSFSGQGLLANYGYTF
TRBV30,.,TRBD1,TRBJ1-1,TGTGCCGGTAAACAGGGGTCGGGGTACACTGAAGCTTTCTTT,CAGKQGSGYTEAFF
TRBV12-5,.,TRBD1,TRBJ1-2,TGTGCTAGTGGTTTGGGCTTAGGACAGGGAGACGGCTACACCTTC,CASGLGLGQGDGYTF
TRBV4-1,.,.,TRBJ1-3,TGCGCCAGCAGCCAACGAGACAGTAATGGAAACACCATATATTTT,CASSQRDSNGNTIYF
TRBV11-2,.,TRBD2,TRBJ2-7,TGTGCCAGCAGCTTAGTCGCGGGGGAGACCTACGAGCAGTACTTC,CASSLVAGETYEQYF
TRBV30,.,.,TRBJ1-1,TGTGCCTGGAAAGACAGTTTCACTGAAGCTTTCTTT,CAWKDSFTEAFF
TRBV6-5,.,.,TRBJ2-1,TGTGCCAGCTGGCGGGGCGGGGACTTGCACAATGAGCAGTTCTTC,CASWRGGDLHNEQFF
TRBV6-1,.,TRBD1,TRBJ2-7,TGTGCCAGCACTGGATTGGACAGGGGCTACGAGCAGTACTTC,CASTGLDRGYEQYF
TRBV2,few,.,TRBJ2-1,TGTGCCACCTCCCGCGGCCTCGGAGAGCAGTTCTTC,CATSRGLGEQFF
TRBV13,.,.,TRBJ2-2,TGTGCCAGCAGCCGCGAAGAGGGGAGGCGGTACACCGGGGAGCTGTTTTTT,CASSREEGRRYTGELFF